These 15 T cell receptor beta chains originate from one sample sequenced in a study of technical replicates of blood from a few donors. The assay was immunoSEQ multiplex PCR, and TCRdb's table has in-frame clones only and misses some. This table holds almost 90,000 clones, 95% found once. The sample consisted of T cells isolated from PBMCs. The receptors here all came from a human donor in good health.

The chain links TRBV10-3 to TRBJ2-1; possibly TRBD2 for D (5 bases). Trimming pared 11 bases from V and 0 bases from J, leaving 14 bases between. Germline V CDR1 and CDR2: ENHRY, SYGVKD. The CDR3 consists of 14 residues. The CDR3 region is CAASSRVSYNEQFF. CDR3 nucleotide sequence: TGTGCCGCTAGTTCGCGGGTCTCCTACAATGAGCAGTTCTTC.

CDR3 sequence: CASSGPGDSAYGYTF. CDR3 DNA sequence: TGTGCCAGTAGTGGACCTGGGGACAGCGCTTATGGCTACACCTTC. V is TRBV19 and J is TRBJ1-2; TRBD1 matches 7 bases. Germline V gene lookup returns CDR1 LNHDA and CDR2 SQIVND (reference sequence). J gave up 5 bases and V 5 bases, and 11 bases lay outside the gene matches. CDR3 length: 15 residues. Full variable domain (outside the CDR3, taken from reference TRBV19 and TRBJ1-2): DGGITQSPKYLFRKEGQNVTLSCEQNLNHDAMYWYRQDPGQGLRLIYYSQIVNDFQKGDIAEGYSVSREKKESFPLTVTSAQKNPTAFYLCASSGPGDSAYGYTFGSGTRLTVV.

This sequence joins TRBV7-9 and TRBJ2-7; the D gene is possibly TRBD1 (5 bases). The length of the CDR3 is 12 residues. V lost 4 bases and J lost 3, with 7 bases in between. Germline lookup yields CDR1 SEHNR and CDR2 FQNEAQ (reference sequence). Written as DNA, the CDR3 is TGTGCCAGCAGCTCTCAGGGCTACGAGCAGTACTTC. It encodes CASSSQGYEQYF.

The rearrangement joins TRBV30 to TRBJ1-2; D is ambiguous. Germline V gives CDR1 GTSNPN, CDR2 SVGIG (reference sequence). The V and J ends lost 8 bases and 3 bases respectively, with 19 bases between them. The CDR3 has 14 residues. The CDR3 loop is CALGLAVMDYGYTF. CDR3 coding DNA: TGTGCCCTCGGACTGGCGGTTATGGACTATGGCTACACCTTC.

The table lists this clone with a count of one. This rearrangement joins TRBV5-1 to TRBJ1-1; TRBD1 might be the D (6 bases). Trimming removed 3 bases at V and 7 bases at J, with 13 bases between. The germline CDR1 and CDR2 sequences are SGHRS and YFSETQ. The CDR3 loop spans 13 amino acids. CDR3 residues: CASSSSGQNEAFF. CDR3 coding DNA: TGCGCCAGCAGCTCTTCTGGACAGAATGAAGCTTTCTTT.

The chain joins TRBV28 to TRBJ2-7, with D possibly TRBD2 on 6 matching bases. The germline V gene encodes CDR1 MDHEN and CDR2 SYDVKM. The germline V and J ends were trimmed by 1 base and 3 bases, with 10 bases remaining between them. This CDR3 is 14 amino acids long. In DNA, the CDR3 is TGTGCCAGCAGTTTATTGCGGGGAAACTACGAGCAGTACTTC. Protein sequence: CASSLLRGNYEQYF.

The rearrangement joins TRBV18 to TRBJ2-7; perhaps TRBD2 as D (5 bases). Trimming shortened V by 6 bases and J by 4 bases, and 16 bases separated the two germline ends. The CDR3 runs 14 residues. CDR1 KGHSH and CDR2 LQKENI come from the germline V gene. DNA for the CDR3: TGTGCCAGCTCTCGGGATCGAGAGATGTACGAGCAGTACTTC. Translating it yields CASSRDREMYEQYF.

The rearrangement links TRBV30 to TRBJ2-1; D is ambiguous. The CDR3 runs to 11 residues. V was cut by 1 base and J by 4 bases, with 2 bases left in between. Germline CDR1 reads GTSNPN; CDR2 reads SVGIG (reference sequence). The CDR3 DNA follows: TGTGCCTGGAGTGCATACAATGAGCAGTTCTTC. Protein sequence: CAWSAYNEQFF.

This clone was seen a handful of times. DNA of the CDR3: TGTGCCAGCAGCTTGTGGGGCAGTATGAAAGCTTTCTTT. Its protein is CASSLWGSMKAFF. The chain links TRBV5-4 to TRBJ1-1; possibly TRBD1 for D (5 bases). Germline CDR1 reads SGHNT; CDR2 reads YYREEE (reference sequence). Trimming removed 1 base at V and 9 bases at J, with 13 bases between. The CDR3 sequence is 13 residues long. Together with reference TRBV5-4 and TRBJ1-1, the CDR3 gives the full variable domain: ETGVTQSPTHLIKTRGQQVTLRCSSQSGHNTVSWYQQALGQGPQFIFQYYREEENGRGNFPPRFSGLQFPNYSSELNVNALELDDSALYLCASSLWGSMKAFFGQGTRLTVV.

This chain links TRBV7-3 with TRBJ2-5; perhaps TRBD1 as D (5 bases). The CDR3 totals 16 residues. Germline CDR1 reads SGHTA; CDR2 reads FQGTGA. V was cut by 5 bases and J by 2 bases, with 18 bases left in between. This CDR3 is CASSPRGLGFQETQYF. CDR3 bases: TGTGCCAGCAGCCCAAGGGGCCTAGGGTTTCAAGAGACCCAGTACTTC. Combining the CDR3 with reference TRBV7-3 and TRBJ2-5 gives the whole variable domain GAGVSQTPSNKVTEKGKYVELRCDPISGHTALYWYRQSLGQGPEFLIYFQGTGAADDSGLPNDRFFAVRPEGSVSTLKIQRTERGDSAVYLCASSPRGLGFQETQYFGPGTRLLVL.

The J gene is TRBJ1-5, the V gene TRBV5-6; D is unclear. V dropped 1 base and J dropped 5 bases, with 10 bases sitting between them. In germline, CDR1 is SGHDT, CDR2 YYEEEE. This CDR3 has 14 residues. The CDR3 spells CASSLSGWDQPQHF. The CDR3 DNA reads TGTGCCAGCAGCTTGTCGGGTTGGGATCAGCCCCAGCATTTT.

The chain recombines TRBV5-1 with TRBJ1-2, with D uncertain. The CDR3 totals 12 residues. V lost 4 bases to trimming and J lost 5 bases, with 9 bases between them. From germline, CDR1 is SGHRS and CDR2 YFSETQ. The CDR3 bases are TGCGCCAGCAGCACTAACACTTATGGCTACACCTTC. Translation gives CASSTNTYGYTF.

The CDR3 DNA sequence: TGTGCCAGTAGTATCCTAGCGGGAGGCCAAGAGACCCAGTACTTC. Its protein product is CASSILAGGQETQYF. The chain couples TRBV19 to TRBJ2-5; TRBD2 matches at 11 bases. The junction had 1 base not matched to a gene; V was cut back by 3 bases and J by 1 base. The CDR3 is made up of 15 amino acids. CDR1 and CDR2 from the germline V gene are LNHDA and SQIVND (reference sequence).

The rearrangement links TRBV2 to TRBJ2-1; the match to TRBD2 covers 9 bases. The CDR3 length is 15 residues. V trimming: 7 bases; J trimming: 6 bases; junction bases outside the gene matches: 10. Germline CDR1 and CDR2: SNHLY and FYNNEI. The CDR3 region is CASTLAGVSSNEQFF. In DNA, the CDR3 is TGTGCCAGCACCTTAGCGGGAGTTTCTTCCAATGAGCAGTTCTTC.

The chain joins TRBV27 to TRBJ1-2, with 10 bases identical to TRBD1. The V gene end was trimmed by 5 bases and the J gene end by 2 bases; junction bases not matched to a gene: 8. Germline values: CDR1 MNHEY, CDR2 SMNVEV (reference sequence). This CDR3 is 16 amino acids long. The chain's CDR3 is CASSPWDRGGNYGYTF. The CDR3 DNA follows: TGTGCCAGCAGTCCATGGGACAGGGGCGGCAACTATGGCTACACCTTC.